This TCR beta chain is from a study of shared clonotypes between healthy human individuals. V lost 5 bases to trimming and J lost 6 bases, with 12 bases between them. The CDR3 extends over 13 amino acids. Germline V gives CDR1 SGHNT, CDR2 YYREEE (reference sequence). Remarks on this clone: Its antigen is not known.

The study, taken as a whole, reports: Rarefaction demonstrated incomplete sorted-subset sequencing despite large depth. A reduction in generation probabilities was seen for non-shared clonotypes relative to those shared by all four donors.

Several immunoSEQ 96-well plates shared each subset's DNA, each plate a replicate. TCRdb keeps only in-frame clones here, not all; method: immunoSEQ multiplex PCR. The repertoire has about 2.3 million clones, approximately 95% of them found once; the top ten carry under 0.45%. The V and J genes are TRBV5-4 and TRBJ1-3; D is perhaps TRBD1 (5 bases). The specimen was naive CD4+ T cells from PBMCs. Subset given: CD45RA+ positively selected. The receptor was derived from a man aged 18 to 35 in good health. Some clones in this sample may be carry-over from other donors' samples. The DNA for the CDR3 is TGTGCCAGCAGTTCAACAGGTCAAAACACCATATATTTT. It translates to CASSSTGQNTIYF. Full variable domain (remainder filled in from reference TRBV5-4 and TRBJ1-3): ETGVTQSPTHLIKTRGQQVTLRCSSQSGHNTVSWYQQALGQGPQFIFQYYREEENGRGNFPPRFSGLQFPNYSSELNVNALELDDSALYLCASSSTGQNTIYFGEGSWLTVV.